This T cell receptor (beta chain) was sequenced during a study of T cells in localized non-small cell lung cancer. TCRdb keeps only in-frame clones here, not all; method: immunoSEQ multiplex PCR. The sample carries roughly 34,000 clones, 87% recorded once. Germline V CDR1 and CDR2: MNHEY, SVGAGI. V dropped 8 bases and J dropped 8 bases, with 9 bases sitting between them. The CDR3 is made up of 11 amino acids. Overall study results and limits: Owing to sequencing of a solitary tumor region, heterogeneity cannot be discounted. Across samples, adjacent lung featured a median around 56 of the top 100 tumor clones. Longer overall survival accompanied higher blood T cell density. There was higher T cell clonality in uninvolved adjacent lung than in tumor, and it was highest there.

As to this clone: Its target is unknown.

This TCR was sampled from a man aged 40 to 69 with stage III lung adenocarcinoma. V usage is TRBV6-5 and J usage is TRBJ2-2; perhaps TRBD2 as D (6 bases). Sequences were derived from peripheral blood mononuclear cells, sampled before any cancer treatment. This chain's CDR3 is CASAGRGELFF. The CDR3 coding sequence is TGTGCCAGCGCGGGGCGGGGGGAGCTGTTTTTT.